The T cell receptor (beta chain) under discussion was sequenced for a study of CD8 T cells in Susac syndrome. Study-level findings and limits: The study acknowledged a relatively small number of individuals in its TCR sequencing and HLA analysis.

Reverse transcription used roughly 0.5 to 1 ug RNA and random hexamers. Amplification of TCR beta CDR3 by immunoSEQ multiplex PCR spanned 54 Vbeta and 13 Jbeta. TCRdb independently ran MiXCR on the immunoSEQ multiplex PCR reads; one entry per CDR3 protein. The table lists around 120,000 distinct CDR3 sequences, 90% to 95% of them singletons. As for this clonotype: Its specificity is not known.

Germline CDR1 and CDR2: SGHNT and YYREEE (reference sequence). The CDR3 spans 16 residues. After removal of 4 bases from V and 3 bases from J, the junction contained 9 bases not matched to a gene. CD8+ and CD4+ T cells from blood underwent TCR beta sequencing, which was carried out in a high-throughput format. The multiple sclerosis controls, all treatment-naive patients, had relapsing-remitting disease that was stable or active. The V call is TRBV5-4, the J call TRBJ2-2; 7 nucleotides align to TRBD2. The receptor was derived from a human donor with multiple sclerosis. The sequencing input was CD4+ T cells from PBMCs. The CDR3, as DNA: TGTGCCAGCAGCGGCGGGGGAGGATTTCACACCGGGGAGCTGTTTTTT. Encoded protein: CASSGGGGFHTGELFF.